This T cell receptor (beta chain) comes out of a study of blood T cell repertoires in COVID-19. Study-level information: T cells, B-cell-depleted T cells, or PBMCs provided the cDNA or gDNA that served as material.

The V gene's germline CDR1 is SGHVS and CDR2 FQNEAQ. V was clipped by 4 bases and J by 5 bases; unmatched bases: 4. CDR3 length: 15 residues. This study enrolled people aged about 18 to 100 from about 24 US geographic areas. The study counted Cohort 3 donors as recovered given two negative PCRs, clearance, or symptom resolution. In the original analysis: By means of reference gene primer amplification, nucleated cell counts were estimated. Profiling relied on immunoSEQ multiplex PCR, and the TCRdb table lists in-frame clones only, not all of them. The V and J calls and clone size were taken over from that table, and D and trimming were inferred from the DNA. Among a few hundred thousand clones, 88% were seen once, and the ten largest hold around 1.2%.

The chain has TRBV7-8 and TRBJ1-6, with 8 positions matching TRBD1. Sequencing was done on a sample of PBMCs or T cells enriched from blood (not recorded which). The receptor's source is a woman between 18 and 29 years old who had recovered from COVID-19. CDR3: CASSSRQGNNSPLHF. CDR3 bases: TGTGCCAGCAGCTCTCGACAGGGGAATAATTCACCCCTCCACTTT.